The 29 T cell receptor beta chains presented below share a single source sample, sequenced in a study of blood T cell repertoires in COVID-19 (dated by TCRdb to about 2020). To prepare the library, the immunoSEQ multiplex PCR assay was applied. TCRdb obtained this table from immuneACCESS and retained in-frame rearrangements with V and J assigned. These tables miss some clones; where compared with another copy, unresolved V genes account for less than half of the shortfall, and the remainder is unexplained. The sample table shows 200,000 to 250,000 clones, and roughly 80% are seen once. Of the sample, roughly 8.2% is held by the ten largest clones. The specimen was peripheral blood. These receptors were obtained from a woman of 80 years or more with COVID-19, enrolled during active disease.

This clone has a handful of counts. In DNA form, the CDR3 reads TGTGCCAGCAGCCAAGATCTCCTTAGTACTGAAGCTTTCTTT. Its translation: CASSQDLLSTEAFF. This chain joins TRBV3-1 (or the pseudogene TRBV3-2) and TRBJ1-1; no firm D call. Trimming shortened V by 0 bases and J by 5 bases, and 10 bases separated the two germline ends. CDR1 and CDR2 (germline): LGHDT, YNNKEL (reference sequence). The CDR3 contains 14 residues.

The chain links TRBV5-1 to TRBJ2-7; perhaps TRBD2 as D (6 bases). This CDR3 has 12 amino acids. Per the germline V gene, CDR1 is SGHRS and CDR2 is YFSETQ. Trimming removed 0 bases from V and 12 bases from J, with 13 bases in between. DNA for the CDR3: TGCGCCAGCAGCTTGGAAGGAGGGGCTGGGTACTTC. Encoded protein: CASSLEGGAGYF.

The chain joins TRBV30 to TRBJ2-5; D gene uncertain. V was trimmed by 6 bases and J by 5 bases, leaving 19 bases between them. The CDR3 runs 14 residues. CDR1 and CDR2 (germline): GTSNPN, SVGIG (reference sequence). The chain's CDR3 is CACRPRFYSETQYF. DNA for the CDR3: TGTGCCTGTAGACCTAGGTTTTACTCGGAGACCCAGTACTTC.

V usage is TRBV2 and J usage is TRBJ2-4, with 12 positions matching TRBD1. V lost 6 bases, J lost 7 bases, and 4 bases stayed unmatched. The germline V gene has CDR1 SNHLY and CDR2 FYNNEI. This CDR3 comprises 14 residues. CDR3 DNA sequence: TGTGCCAGCAGGGGGACAGGGGGCAAGAACATTCAGTACTTC. Its translation is CASRGTGGKNIQYF.

The rearrangement joins TRBV30 to TRBJ1-1; D not certain. The CDR3 totals 12 residues. The V and J ends lost 2 bases and 2 bases respectively, with 6 bases between them. CDR1 is GTSNPN, CDR2 SVGIG, per germline (reference sequence). The CDR3 region has the DNA TGTGCCTGGAGTTTCCGTAACACTGAAGCTTTCTTT. This encodes CAWSFRNTEAFF.

The chain employs TRBV9 and TRBJ2-2; D might be TRBD2 (5 bases). V was trimmed by 0 bases and J by 5 bases, leaving 11 bases between them. The CDR3 length is 15 residues. The germline gives CDR1 SGDLS, CDR2 YYNGEE. CDR3 in DNA: TGTGCCAGCAGCGTAGATCCCCCGGGGACCGGGGAGCTGTTTTTT. Amino acid sequence: CASSVDPPGTGELFF.

The V and J genes are TRBV7-9 and TRBJ2-5; D unclear. The V end lost 6 bases, the J end lost 2 bases, and 13 bases lay between the germline ends. The CDR3 spans 14 residues. CDR1 is SEHNR, CDR2 FQNEAQ, per germline (reference sequence). The CDR3 nucleotides are TGTGCCAGCAGTCCTAACGTAATACAAGAGACCCAGTACTTC. It yields the protein CASSPNVIQETQYF.

The chain uses TRBV15 and TRBJ2-5; 7 positions agree with TRBD1. J was trimmed by 5 bases and V by 0 bases; bases with no gene match: 9. The germline CDR1 and CDR2 sequences are LNHNV and YYDKDF (reference sequence). CDR3 length: 16 residues. Here the CDR3 reads CATSRDIARGFETQYF. The CDR3 region has the DNA TGTGCCACCAGCAGAGATATAGCCAGGGGGTTTGAGACCCAGTACTTC.

The chain has TRBV5-5 and TRBJ2-5; TRBD1 aligns across 7 bases. Germline V gene data show CDR1 as SGHKS and CDR2 as YYEKEE (reference sequence). V lost 5 bases to trimming and J lost 7 bases; unmatched junction nucleotides: 5. This CDR3 contains 12 residues. In nucleotides, the CDR3 is TGTGCCAGCAGTAAGGGGGCGGGGACCCAGTACTTC. Amino acid sequence: CASSKGAGTQYF.

The chain couples TRBV7-2 to TRBJ1-2; D ambiguous. The length of the CDR3 is 13 residues. The ends were cut back, 6 bases at V and 8 bases at J, with 16 bases in the middle. The germline V gene encodes CDR1 SGHTA and CDR2 FQGNSA. This chain's CDR3 is CASSTGPQRGYTF. Here the CDR3 DNA reads TGTGCCAGCAGTACCGGGCCTCAGCGGGGCTACACCTTC.

As concerns this clone: This CDR3 is also generated by other DNA sequences in the sample. The chain links TRBV5-1 to TRBJ1-1, with D possibly being TRBD1 (5 bases). Germline assignment: CDR1 SGHRS and CDR2 YFSETQ. The CDR3 runs 13 residues. Trimming took off 2 bases at V and 2 bases at J, with 7 bases between the two ends. The CDR3 DNA reads as TGCGCCAGCAGCTTACAGGAAAACACTGAAGCTTTCTTT. Translating it yields CASSLQENTEAFF.

Only one count was recorded for this clone. The rearrangement uses TRBV6-5 and TRBJ2-2; no clear D gene. CDR3 length: 13 residues. Trimming stripped 7 bases from V and 4 bases from J, with 10 bases between. CDR1 and CDR2 (germline): MNHEY, SVGAGI. This chain's CDR3 is CASTETGTGELFF. In DNA form, the CDR3 reads TGTGCCAGCACCGAGACGGGCACCGGGGAGCTGTTTTTT.

The rearrangement links TRBV2 to TRBJ2-7, with 7 nucleotides matching TRBD1. V lost 7 bases to trimming and J lost 4 bases; unmatched junction nucleotides: 10. This CDR3 has 14 residues. Germline CDR1 and CDR2: SNHLY and FYNNEI. For the CDR3, the DNA is TGTGCCAGCACCAAAGGGTCGACAGGGTACGAGCAGTACTTC. Amino acids: CASTKGSTGYEQYF.

The J gene is TRBJ1-1, the V gene TRBV5-1, with 10 positions matching TRBD1. This CDR3 has 15 residues. In germline, CDR1 is SGHRS, CDR2 YFSETQ. Trimming at V came to 1 base and at J to 8 bases, leaving 8 bases not matched to a gene. CDR3 sequence: CASSLFPGQGMEAFF. Written as DNA, the CDR3 is TGCGCCAGCAGCTTGTTCCCGGGACAGGGGATGGAAGCTTTCTTT.

The gene calls are TRBV5-1 and TRBJ2-3; 10 bases are shared with TRBD1. V was pared by 4 bases and J by 4 bases, with 3 bases of the junction left unmatched. The germline V gene encodes CDR1 SGHRS and CDR2 YFSETQ. There are 14 residues in the CDR3. CDR3 in amino acids: CASSIGQGADTQYF. DNA for the CDR3: TGCGCCAGCAGCATCGGACAGGGGGCAGATACGCAGTATTTT.

This clone was detected only a few times. This sequence joins TRBV5-1 and TRBJ2-3; no clear D gene. The germline V gene has CDR1 SGHRS and CDR2 YFSETQ. CDR3 length equals 16 residues. V was pared by 4 bases and J by 2 bases, with 17 bases between. CDR3 amino acids: CASSMRGQTYTDTQYF. CDR3 bases: TGCGCCAGCAGCATGAGAGGCCAGACTTACACAGATACGCAGTATTTT.

CDR3 protein: CASSPGLEGYEQYF. CDR3 bases: TGTGCCAGCAGCCCCGGACTGGAGGGGTACGAGCAGTACTTC. V is TRBV7-3 and J is TRBJ2-7, with D maybe TRBD2 (6 bases). Trimming pared 5 bases from V and 4 bases from J, leaving 15 bases between. CDR1 SGHTA and CDR2 FQGTGA come from the germline V gene. CDR3 size: 14 residues. Using reference TRBV7-3 and TRBJ2-7 for the parts outside the CDR3, the full variable domain is GAGVSQTPSNKVTEKGKYVELRCDPISGHTALYWYRQSLGQGPEFLIYFQGTGAADDSGLPNDRFFAVRPEGSVSTLKIQRTERGDSAVYLCASSPGLEGYEQYFGPGTRLTVT.

This clone was recorded only once. This chain uses TRBV7-9 with TRBJ2-3, with D possibly matching TRBD2 (6 bases). The germline gives CDR1 SEHNR, CDR2 FQNEAQ (reference sequence). The CDR3 contains 14 residues. Trimming left V 2 bases short and J 6 bases short, with 12 bases between. As DNA, the CDR3 is TGTGCCAGCAGCTTAACGCGGGATGAGGATACGCAGTATTTT. It is translated as CASSLTRDEDTQYF.

V is TRBV5-4 and J is TRBJ2-5; TRBD1 might be the D (5 bases). With 0 bases removed from V and 5 bases from J, the gap between germline ends came to 14 bases. Germline CDR1 and CDR2: SGHNT and YYREEE (reference sequence). The CDR3 runs 15 residues. The CDR3 region is CASSLVPGSRETQYF. CDR3 bases: TGTGCCAGCAGCTTGGTCCCAGGGTCGAGGGAGACCCAGTACTTC. Together with reference TRBV5-4 and TRBJ2-5, the CDR3 gives the full variable domain: ETGVTQSPTHLIKTRGQQVTLRCSSQSGHNTVSWYQQALGQGPQFIFQYYREEENGRGNFPPRFSGLQFPNYSSELNVNALELDDSALYLCASSLVPGSRETQYFGPGTRLLVL.

The chain couples TRBV12-3 or TRBV12-4 to TRBJ1-1; unclear D gene. The CDR3 has 12 residues. Trimming pared 6 bases from V and 7 bases from J, leaving 12 bases between. The CDR3 is CASSGVRGEAFF. CDR3 bases: TGTGCCAGCAGCGGGGTCCGGGGTGAAGCTTTCTTT.

The V call is TRBV5-8, the J call TRBJ2-2; D is undetermined. The V end was cut by 5 bases, the J end by 1 base, with 12 bases between. Germline V CDR1 and CDR2: SGHTS, YDEGEE. The CDR3 is 15 amino acids. The CDR3 spells CASREEIVNTGELFF. The CDR3 DNA sequence: TGTGCCAGCAGAGAGGAGATCGTGAACACCGGGGAGCTGTTTTTT.

This clone showed up just once. The chain couples TRBV7-9 to TRBJ2-2, with D unclear. CDR3 size: 16 residues. CDR1 is SEHNR, CDR2 FQNEAQ, per germline (reference sequence). V shed 5 bases and J shed 3 bases, with 16 bases lying between them. The CDR3 sequence is CASSPSRYRDTGELFF. In DNA form, the CDR3 reads TGTGCCAGCAGCCCCTCTCGATACCGAGACACCGGGGAGCTGTTTTTT. The full variable domain, in which reference TRBV7-9 and TRBJ2-2 provide the parts outside the CDR3, is DTGVSQNPRHKITKRGQNVTFRCDPISEHNRLYWYRQTLGQGPEFLTYFQNEAQLEKSRLLSDRFSAERPKGSFSTLEIQRTEQGDSAMYLCASSPSRYRDTGELFFGEGSRLTVL.

V and J are TRBV6-2 or TRBV6-3 and TRBJ1-2, with D uncertain. The length of the CDR3 is 12 residues. Trimming took 4 bases from V and 7 from J, leaving 10 bases between them. Germline V gives CDR1 MNHEY, CDR2 SVGEGT. As DNA, the CDR3 is TGTGCCAGCAGTTGGGCAACGGCTGGCTACACCTTC. This sequence encodes CASSWATAGYTF.

The genes are TRBV30 and TRBJ2-5; 8 bases agree with TRBD1. This CDR3 region has 14 residues. Germline values: CDR1 GTSNPN, CDR2 SVGIG (reference sequence). J lost 5 bases, V lost 0 bases, and 5 bases had no gene match. The CDR3 region is CAWSVQGGAETQYF. The CDR3 DNA sequence: TGTGCCTGGAGTGTACAGGGGGGAGCGGAGACCCAGTACTTC.

The CDR3 coding sequence is TGTGCCAGCAGCGTAGGGAGTACACCCCTCCACTTT. As protein: CASSVGSTPLHF. The rearrangement uses TRBV9 and TRBJ1-6; no firm D call. The germline V gene has CDR1 SGDLS and CDR2 YYNGEE. Between the trimmed V and J ends, which lost 0 bases and 11 bases, there was a span of 6 bases. The CDR3 has 12 residues.

The genes are TRBV7-2 and TRBJ1-4; TRBD1 aligns across 7 bases. CDR3 length: 12 amino acids. The J segment lost 12 bases and the V segment lost 5 bases, leaving 6 bases of the junction unmatched. CDR1 and CDR2 from the germline V gene are SGHTA and FQGNSA. CDR3 in DNA: TGTGCCAGCAGCCGACAGGGCGTGGAACTGTTTTTT. Translated: CASSRQGVELFF.

The chain couples TRBV2 to TRBJ2-2; maybe TRBD2 (7 bases). V dropped 7 bases and J dropped 0 bases, with 15 bases sitting between them. CDR3 length: 16 residues. Germline CDR1 and CDR2: SNHLY and FYNNEI. The CDR3 nucleotides are TGTGCCAGCACCCTGGGGGGGCTATCGAACACCGGGGAGCTGTTTTTT. Translation: CASTLGGLSNTGELFF.

J is TRBJ1-2 and V is TRBV30; 7 bases map to TRBD1. With V trimmed by 2 bases and J by 4 bases, 7 bases remained unmatched. The germline gives CDR1 GTSNPN, CDR2 SVGIG (reference sequence). This CDR3 has 14 residues. This chain's CDR3 is CAWSRQGITYGYTF. Here the CDR3 DNA reads TGTGCCTGGAGTCGACAGGGTATTACCTATGGCTACACCTTC.

This chain connects TRBV7-9 to TRBJ1-3; no clear D gene. The V gene's germline CDR1 is SEHNR and CDR2 FQNEAQ (reference sequence). This CDR3 comprises 13 residues. V gave up 3 bases and J gave up 8 bases, with 11 bases separating them. The CDR3 bases are TGTGCCAGCAGCTTTCTACTGGGCGACACCATATATTTT. The encoded protein is CASSFLLGDTIYF.